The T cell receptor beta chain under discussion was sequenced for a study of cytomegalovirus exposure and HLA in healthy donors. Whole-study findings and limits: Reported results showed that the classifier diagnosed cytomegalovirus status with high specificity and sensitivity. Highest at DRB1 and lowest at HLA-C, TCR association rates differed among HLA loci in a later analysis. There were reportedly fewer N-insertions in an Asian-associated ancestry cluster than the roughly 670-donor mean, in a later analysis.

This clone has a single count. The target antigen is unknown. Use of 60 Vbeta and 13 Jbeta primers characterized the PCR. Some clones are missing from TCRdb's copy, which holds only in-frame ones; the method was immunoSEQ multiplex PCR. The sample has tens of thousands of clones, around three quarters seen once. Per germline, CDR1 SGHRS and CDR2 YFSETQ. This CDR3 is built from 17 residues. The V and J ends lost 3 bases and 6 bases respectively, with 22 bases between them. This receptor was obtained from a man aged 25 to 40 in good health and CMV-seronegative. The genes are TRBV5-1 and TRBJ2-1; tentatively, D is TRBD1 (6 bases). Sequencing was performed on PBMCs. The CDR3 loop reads CASSSGPWGPRGNEQFF. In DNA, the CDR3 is TGCGCCAGCAGCTCAGGGCCTTGGGGGCCCCGGGGCAATGAGCAGTTCTTC.